The sequence of this TCR beta chain was determined in a study of shared clonotypes between healthy human individuals. The CDR3 totals 15 residues. Germline V CDR1 and CDR2: SGDLS, YYNGEE. The V end was cut by 4 bases, the J end by 1 base, with 11 bases between. Authors' data handling: ImmunoSEQ sequences covered only the junction and lacked quality scores; filtering therefore differed. Produced via immunoSEQ multiplex PCR; TCRdb's table is partial and in-frame only. V, J and clone size derive from that table, while D and trimming were established from the DNA sequence. The data show over a million clones, roughly 97% seen once. Whole-study results and caveats: Estimated clonotype richness was generally higher in naive than memory subsets. When naive CD4 clonotypes were compared across a few donors, 4% to 6.5% were shared.

Remarks on this clone: Its target is unknown.

Sequencing was done on a sample of naive CD4+ T cells sorted from blood. Specified subset: CD45RA+ positively selected. This sequence was found in a man under 40 in good health. The genes are TRBV9 and TRBJ2-2; D is perhaps TRBD1 (7 bases). This chain's CDR3 is CASSPQGGNTGELFF. The CDR3 nucleotides read TGTGCCAGCAGCCCGCAGGGGGGGAACACCGGGGAGCTGTTTTTT.